This TCR beta chain was captured in a study of PD-1 blockade in mismatch repair-deficient tumors. In the study overall: Enrolled about 2013-2016, patients had progressing, pretreated mismatch repair-deficient cancers of about twelve types.

TCRs were sequenced from a few patients responding to pembrolizumab. Data came from immunoSEQ multiplex PCR; TCRdb stores just in-frame clones and leaves some out. The table records tens of thousands of clones, over 80% of them present only once. Study-wide results and caveats: Tumor-resident clones, often absent from pretreatment blood, expanded after pembrolizumab and then contracted.

Points on this clone: The antigen is undetermined.

Specimen: PBMCs, collected 6 to 7 weeks after starting pembrolizumab. This receptor was obtained from an adult with mismatch repair-deficient cancer.

The CDR3 sequence: CAWRAKRLALYEQFF. In DNA, the CDR3 is TGTGCCTGGAGGGCCAAGCGCCTAGCGTTGTATGAGCAGTTCTTC. The chain links TRBV30 to TRBJ2-1, with a weak D call TRBD2 (6 bases). V lost 3 bases and J lost 8, with 20 bases in between. CDR3 size: 15 residues. In germline, CDR1 is GTSNPN, CDR2 SVGIG (reference sequence). Looking up the rest from reference TRBV30 and TRBJ2-1 gives the full variable domain: SQTIHQWPATLVQPVGSPLSLECTVEGTSNPNLYWYRQAAGRGLQLLFYSVGIGQISSEVPQNLSASRPQDRQFILSSKKLLLSDSGFYLCAWRAKRLALYEQFFGPGTRLTVL.